These 11 T cell receptor beta chains share one sample of origin, sequenced in a study of cytomegalovirus exposure and HLA in healthy donors. Profiled with immunoSEQ multiplex PCR; TCRdb holds only in-frame clones, not every one. The table lists tens of thousands of clones, about 96% of them singletons, with around 2.5% in the top ten. Sequenced input: PBMCs. The receptors originated from a man younger than 35 in good health and CMV-seronegative.

This rearrangement joins TRBV15 to TRBJ2-1, with 7 positions matching TRBD1. This CDR3 has 14 residues. Per the germline V gene, CDR1 is LNHNV and CDR2 is YYDKDF (reference sequence). Losses at the gene ends were 5 bases for V and 4 bases for J; bases not matched to a gene: 5. CDR3 residues: CATSPGTEYNEQFF. CDR3 coding DNA: TGTGCCACCAGCCCCGGGACAGAGTACAATGAGCAGTTCTTC.

The chain combines TRBV27 with TRBJ2-1; D gene ambiguous. V was shortened by 6 bases and J by 6 bases, with 9 bases between the two germline ends. The CDR3 length is 12 residues. CDR1 is MNHEY and CDR2 is SMNVEV in the germline V gene (reference sequence). The CDR3 coding sequence is TGTGCCAGCAGGGTCAACAGCAATGAGCAGTTCTTC. It is translated as CASRVNSNEQFF.

V gene TRBV7-2 combines with J gene TRBJ2-1; D is uncertain. Germline CDR1 SGHTA, CDR2 FQGNSA. This CDR3 is built from 12 residues. Trimming removed 5 bases at V and 10 bases at J, with 12 bases between. CDR3 DNA: TGTGCCAGCAGCAGTACCAGGCTCGAGCAGTTCTTC. Translation: CASSSTRLEQFF.

The J gene is TRBJ1-2, the V gene TRBV4-1, with 8 bases aligning to TRBD1. CDR3 length: 17 amino acids. Germline V gene lookup returns CDR1 MGHRA and CDR2 YSYEKL. V was clipped by 4 bases and J by 8 bases; unmatched bases: 18. CDR3 sequence reads: CASSPQRSDRGGGGYTF. In nucleotides, the CDR3 is TGCGCCAGCAGCCCACAAAGGTCCGACAGGGGTGGTGGCGGCTACACCTTC.

The chain links TRBV5-1 to TRBJ2-3, with D hard to call. CDR3 size: 15 residues. Germline V gene lookup returns CDR1 SGHRS and CDR2 YFSETQ. V lost 0 bases to trimming and J lost 0 bases, with 8 bases between them. This chain's CDR3 is CASSLDWSSTDTQYF. Here the CDR3 DNA reads TGCGCCAGCAGCTTGGATTGGAGTAGCACAGATACGCAGTATTTT.

The CDR3 nucleotides read TGTGCCAGCAGCCCACAGTTAACCTACAATGAGCAGTTCTTC. Translation: CASSPQLTYNEQFF. The V call is TRBV11-2, the J call TRBJ2-1; unclear D gene. The germline V gene has CDR1 SGHAT and CDR2 FQNNGV. The V and J ends lost 5 bases and 2 bases respectively, with 10 bases between them. The CDR3 has 14 residues.

The CDR3 protein is CASSLGLGGTEAFF. DNA for the CDR3: TGTGCCAGCAGCTTAGGTCTTGGAGGCACTGAAGCTTTCTTT. The chain has TRBV5-8 and TRBJ1-1, with D unresolved. The CDR3 is made up of 14 amino acids. Germline V gene sequence: CDR1 SGHTS, CDR2 YDEGEE. V lost 2 bases, J lost 4 bases, and 12 bases lay in between. Variable domain in full (rest from reference TRBV5-8 and TRBJ1-1): EAGVTQSPTHLIKTRGQQATLRCSPISGHTSVYWYQQALGLGLQFLLWYDEGEERNRGNFPPRFSGRQFPNYSSELNVNALELEDSALYLCASSLGLGGTEAFFGQGTRLTVV.

The chain uses TRBV19 and TRBJ1-1; D is uncertain. CDR1 is LNHDA and CDR2 is SQIVND in the germline V gene (reference sequence). V lost 3 bases and J 1 base, leaving 12 bases between the germline ends. CDR3 length equals 15 residues. CDR3 sequence reads: CASSIYFDTNTEAFF. For the CDR3, the DNA is TGTGCCAGTAGTATCTACTTCGACACGAACACTGAAGCTTTCTTT. The variable domain in full, completed from reference TRBV19 and TRBJ1-1, reads DGGITQSPKYLFRKEGQNVTLSCEQNLNHDAMYWYRQDPGQGLRLIYYSQIVNDFQKGDIAEGYSVSREKKESFPLTVTSAQKNPTAFYLCASSIYFDTNTEAFFGQGTRLTVV.

This chain uses TRBV7-3 with TRBJ2-1, with TRBD2 identical over 9 bases. The germline CDR1 and CDR2 sequences are SGHTA and FQGTGA. Germline trimming cut 4 bases from V and 2 bases from J; bases unmatched to any gene: 6. The CDR3 spans 16 residues. This CDR3 reads CASSSSGGGAYNEQFF. The CDR3 bases are TGTGCCAGCAGCTCAAGTGGCGGGGGGGCCTACAATGAGCAGTTCTTC.

V gene TRBV16 combines with J gene TRBJ1-2; TRBD1 matches at 7 bases. The CDR3 runs to 13 residues. Germline V lookup: CDR1 KGHSY, CDR2 FQNENV. After removal of 4 bases from V and 5 bases from J, the junction contained 4 bases not matched to a gene. The DNA of the CDR3 is TGTGCCAGCAGCCCCGGACAGGATTATGGCTACACCTTC. This encodes CASSPGQDYGYTF.

The rearrangement uses TRBV7-2 and TRBJ2-1, with D tentatively TRBD1 (6 bases). The CDR3 length is 11 residues. Trimming took off 1 base at V and 12 bases at J, with 7 bases between the two ends. Germline V lookup: CDR1 SGHTA, CDR2 FQGNSA. The CDR3 here is CASSLGRGQFF. CDR3 nucleotide sequence: TGTGCCAGCAGCTTAGGCAGGGGGCAGTTCTTC.